This TCR beta chain was obtained from a study of blood T cells in healthy people across ages. About the study: Template switching picked up about one barcoded beta molecule for each two T cells.

Through a sample-barcoded 5' primer and a J-beta primer mix, a second PCR was run for about 6 to 11 cycles. Each CDR3 protein gets one entry after TCRdb re-called the 5' RACE reads with MiXCR. The sample includes 1,500,000 or so distinct CDR3 sequences, 35% to 45% of them seen just once. V was shortened by 4 bases and J by 4 bases, with 10 bases between the two germline ends. CDR3 length equals 13 residues. Germline V CDR1 and CDR2: LNHDA, SQIVND (reference sequence). This TCR was sampled from a woman between 18 and 30 years old in good health. This chain uses TRBV19 with TRBJ1-2, with D unresolved. Sequencing was done on a sample of blood. Here the CDR3 reads CASSSPVSYGYTF. CDR3 DNA sequence: TGTGCCAGTAGTAGTCCGGTCAGCTATGGCTACACCTTC. The entire variable domain, with the rest obtained from reference TRBV19 and TRBJ1-2, is as follows: DGGITQSPKYLFRKEGQNVTLSCEQNLNHDAMYWYRQDPGQGLRLIYYSQIVNDFQKGDIAEGYSVSREKKESFPLTVTSAQKNPTAFYLCASSSPVSYGYTFGSGTRLTVV.